This entry features one TCR beta chain sequence. The antigen remains undetermined. Starting material for RNA and DNA co-extraction consisted of roughly 19-31 mg of unsorted bulk tissue. CDR1 is MDHEN and CDR2 is SYDVKM in the germline V gene. CDR3 length: 17 residues. V gave up 5 bases and J gave up 2 bases; unmatched junction bases: 10. The data were obtained in a study of tumor-infiltrating lymphocytes in primary liver carcinoma. Study-wide context: Recorded tumor stage was T1-T3 N0M0, with diameters of about 4.2 to 10 cm. Study results and caveats: Tumor-adjacent and tumor-blood pairs overlapped less than tumor region pairs did.

TCR beta cDNA was reverse-transcribed from 450 to 500 ng of total RNA. The reaction used a constant-region primer and ProtoScript II reverse transcriptase. TCR beta libraries came from three nested multiplex PCR rounds using slightly modified ARM-PCR. The study ran its first two PCR rounds for approximately 10 cycles each, using TRBV1-TRBV30 forward primers and a C-beta reverse primer. From the multiplex PCR reads, TCRdb called clonotypes with MiXCR, one entry per CDR3 protein. The sample holds approximately 110,000 distinct CDR3 sequences, 50% to 80% seen once. Sequenced input: liver tumor tissue from sampling region 3. Subset denoted: tumor region T3, left-lateral pole. The chain combines TRBV28 with TRBJ2-3, with 10 bases lining up with TRBD2. The source is a woman aged 55-69 years with primary liver carcinoma and hepatitis B virus infection. CDR3 bases: TGTGCCAGCAGTGAAGTTTACGGGACTAGCGACACAGATACGCAGTATTTT. It yields the protein CASSEVYGTSDTDTQYF.